Listed below are T cell receptor beta chains from one sample, sequenced in a study of cytomegalovirus exposure and HLA in healthy donors. Measured with immunoSEQ multiplex PCR; TCRdb has only the in-frame clones, and not every one. The sample consists of over 100,000 clones, 89% of them appearing once. Sequenced sample: PBMCs. The receptor source for this set is a woman aged 18 to 35 in good health and CMV-seronegative. Both conserved end residues are part of each CDR3. Each record gives: J gene, D gene, clone size, V gene, CDR3 protein, CDR3 DNA. The D gene is left open where the match is weak. Size is omitted from some rows. Given values are once, few, many or a class for expanded clones.

J: TRBJ2-1
D: NA
size: NA
V: TRBV7-2
CDR3: CASSLGTVNEQFF
DNA: TGTGCCAGCAGCCTGGGGACTGTCAATGAGCAGTTCTTC

J: TRBJ2-3
D: TRBD2
size: NA
V: TRBV5-1
CDR3: CASSLGGSGGSTDTQYF
DNA: TGCGCCAGCAGTTTGGGTGGCAGCGGGGGCTCGACAGATACGCAGTATTTT

J: TRBJ2-5
D: NA
size: NA
V: TRBV11-1
CDR3: CASSSSYSGGETQYF
DNA: TGTGCCAGCAGCAGTAGCTATTCGGGCGGGGAGACCCAGTACTTC

J: TRBJ2-7
D: NA
size: NA
V: TRBV4-1
CDR3: CASSQQDISYEQYF
DNA: TGCGCCAGCAGCCAACAAGACATCTCCTACGAGCAGTACTTC

J: TRBJ1-2
D: NA
size: few
V: TRBV6-1
CDR3: CAIERAVYGYTF
DNA: TGTGCCATCGAGAGGGCCGTCTATGGCTACACCTTC

J: TRBJ1-6
D: NA
size: NA
V: TRBV5-1
CDR3: CASSLYSGPRSPLHF
DNA: TGCGCCAGCAGCTTATATAGTGGGCCCCGATCACCCCTCCACTTT

J: TRBJ2-5
D: TRBD2
size: NA
V: TRBV19
CDR3: CASSIGAVSGSSGETQYF
DNA: TGTGCCAGTAGTATCGGGGCCGTTAGCGGGTCTTCGGGAGAGACCCAGTACTTC

J: TRBJ1-2
D: NA
size: NA
V: TRBV5-1
CDR3: CASSTNSGGYTF
DNA: TGCGCCAGCAGCACGAATTCCGGTGGCTACACCTTC

J: TRBJ2-2
D: TRBD2
size: NA
V: TRBV10-1
CDR3: CASSEGTSDSGELFF
DNA: TGCGCCAGCAGTGAGGGGACTAGCGATTCCGGGGAGCTGTTTTTT

J: TRBJ1-5
D: NA
size: NA
V: TRBV5-5
CDR3: CASRPGLNNQPQHF
DNA: TGTGCCAGCAGACCGGGACTGAACAATCAGCCCCAGCATTTT

J: TRBJ1-5
D: NA
size: NA
V: TRBV4-2
CDR3: CASSLGVTNQPQHF
DNA: TGTGCCAGCAGCTTAGGGGTTACCAATCAGCCCCAGCATTTT

J: TRBJ1-2
D: NA
size: NA
V: TRBV15
CDR3: CATSRDLVGYTF
DNA: TGTGCCACCAGCAGAGATTTAGTGGGCTACACCTTC

J: TRBJ1-1
D: TRBD1
size: NA
V: TRBV6-5
CDR3: CASMGQYTEAFF
DNA: TGTGCCAGCATGGGACAGTACACTGAAGCTTTCTTT

J: TRBJ2-7
D: TRBD1
size: few
V: TRBV2
CDR3: CAIKTDRATYEQYF
DNA: TGTGCCATCAAAACTGACAGGGCGACCTACGAGCAGTACTTC

J: TRBJ2-1
D: TRBD2
size: NA
V: TRBV11-2
CDR3: CASRLPGRGINEQFF
DNA: TGTGCCAGCCGCCTCCCGGGGCGGGGGATCAATGAGCAGTTCTTC

J: TRBJ1-5
D: NA
size: NA
V: TRBV7-9
CDR3: CASSFGYDQPQHF
DNA: TGTGCCAGCAGCTTCGGTTACGATCAGCCCCAGCATTTT

J: TRBJ1-2
D: TRBD1
size: NA
V: TRBV27
CDR3: CASSLEGAYGYTF
DNA: TGTGCCAGCAGTTTAGAGGGGGCGTATGGCTACACCTTC

J: TRBJ2-2
D: TRBD1
size: NA
V: TRBV5-1
CDR3: CASSLSRGPKYTGELFF
DNA: TGCGCCAGCAGCTTGAGTAGGGGGCCGAAGTACACCGGGGAGCTGTTTTTT

J: TRBJ1-3
D: NA
size: NA
V: TRBV7-9
CDR3: CASSLRRRTDGNTIYF
DNA: TGTGCCAGCAGCTTACGGCGGAGAACGGATGGAAACACCATATATTTT

J: TRBJ1-2
D: NA
size: NA
V: TRBV7-9
CDR3: CASSLVGGNYGYTF
DNA: TGTGCCAGCAGCTTAGTGGGGGGGAACTATGGCTACACCTTC

J: TRBJ1-6
D: NA
size: few
V: TRBV2
CDR3: CASRGVRLHF
DNA: TGTGCCAGCAGGGGAGTAAGACTCCACTTT

J: TRBJ2-3
D: TRBD1
size: NA
V: TRBV7-9
CDR3: CASSPLGQVTTDTQYF
DNA: TGTGCCAGCAGCCCCCTGGGACAGGTGACAACAGATACGCAGTATTTT

J: TRBJ1-5
D: TRBD1
size: NA
V: TRBV10-3
CDR3: CAIAPDRGLRQPQHF
DNA: TGTGCCATCGCGCCGGACAGGGGGCTTCGTCAGCCCCAGCATTTT

J: TRBJ1-2
D: TRBD1
size: NA
V: TRBV5-1
CDR3: CASSRDRENGYTF
DNA: TGCGCCAGCAGCCGGGACAGGGAAAATGGCTACACCTTC

J: TRBJ2-5
D: NA
size: NA
V: TRBV5-1
CDR3: CASSWTPQETQYF
DNA: TGCGCCAGCAGCTGGACACCCCAAGAGACCCAGTACTTC

J: TRBJ2-1
D: NA
size: NA
V: TRBV29-1
CDR3: CSVFLRLSYNEQFF
DNA: TGCAGCGTTTTCCTCAGACTTTCCTACAATGAGCAGTTCTTC

J: TRBJ1-1
D: NA
size: few
V: TRBV6-1
CDR3: CASSARQENTEAFF
DNA: TGTGCCAGCAGTGCGCGACAGGAGAACACTGAAGCTTTCTTT

J: TRBJ1-1
D: NA
size: NA
V: TRBV29-1
CDR3: CSATLQGMNTEAFF
DNA: TGCAGCGCAACCTTACAGGGAATGAACACTGAAGCTTTCTTT

J: TRBJ2-5
D: TRBD2
size: NA
V: TRBV4-1
CDR3: CASSQAFGGSPGGQYF
DNA: TGCGCCAGCAGCCAAGCCTTCGGGGGGTCCCCCGGGGGGCAGTACTTC

J: TRBJ2-2
D: NA
size: NA
V: TRBV11-2
CDR3: CASRRDGNTGELFF
DNA: TGTGCCAGCAGGCGGGACGGCAACACCGGGGAGCTGTTTTTT

J: TRBJ1-1
D: TRBD1
size: NA
V: TRBV19
CDR3: CASGQGRGNTEAFF
DNA: TGTGCCAGTGGACAGGGGAGAGGCAACACTGAAGCTTTCTTT

J: TRBJ2-7
D: TRBD1
size: NA
V: TRBV4-1
CDR3: CASSQGQGAYEQYF
DNA: TGCGCCAGCAGCCAAGGCCAGGGGGCCTACGAGCAGTACTTC

J: TRBJ2-5
D: NA
size: NA
V: TRBV21-1
CDR3: CASSKADRGGQTQYF
DNA: TGTGCCAGCAGCAAAGCGGACAGGGGAGGGCAGACCCAGTACTTC

J: TRBJ2-2
D: NA
size: NA
V: TRBV7-6
CDR3: CASSPRGTGELFF
DNA: TGTGCCAGCAGCCCTAGGGGGACCGGGGAGCTGTTTTTT

J: TRBJ1-2
D: TRBD1
size: NA
V: TRBV5-1
CDR3: CASSFQTGVTYGYTF
DNA: TGCGCCAGCAGTTTTCAGACAGGGGTCACTTATGGCTACACCTTC

J: TRBJ1-2
D: TRBD1
size: NA
V: TRBV6-1
CDR3: CASIPPGQGGYTF
DNA: TGTGCCAGCATCCCGCCGGGACAGGGTGGCTACACCTTC

J: TRBJ2-5
D: NA
size: NA
V: TRBV27
CDR3: CASSLLGQAETQYF
DNA: TGTGCCAGCAGTTTATTGGGGCAGGCAGAGACCCAGTACTTC

J: TRBJ2-7
D: NA
size: NA
V: TRBV13
CDR3: CASSSLARSSYEQYF
DNA: TGTGCCAGCAGCTCACTAGCCAGAAGCTCCTACGAGCAGTACTTC

J: TRBJ2-5
D: TRBD1
size: NA
V: TRBV6-5
CDR3: CASSWDSQETQYF
DNA: TGTGCCAGCAGCTGGGACAGCCAAGAGACCCAGTACTTC

J: TRBJ1-1
D: NA
size: NA
V: TRBV5-1
CDR3: CASSLGSGYTEAFF
DNA: TGCGCCAGCAGCTTGGGCAGCGGGTACACTGAAGCTTTCTTT

J: TRBJ1-5
D: TRBD1
size: once
V: TRBV27
CDR3: CASSLAGGQGSGQPQHF
DNA: TGTGCCAGCAGTTTGGCCGGGGGACAGGGTTCGGGTCAGCCCCAGCATTTT

J: TRBJ1-2
D: NA
size: NA
V: TRBV2
CDR3: CARRTAGSYGYTF
DNA: TGTGCCAGGAGGACAGCCGGCAGCTATGGCTACACCTTC

J: TRBJ2-3
D: NA
size: NA
V: TRBV7-7
CDR3: CASSPSGASGTDTQYF
DNA: TGTGCCAGCAGCCCCTCTGGGGCTAGCGGCACAGATACGCAGTATTTT

J: TRBJ1-1
D: NA
size: NA
V: TRBV9
CDR3: CASSALRVSTEAFF
DNA: TGTGCCAGCAGCGCCCTCCGGGTGAGCACTGAAGCTTTCTTT